This record concerns one TCR beta chain sequence. The antigen remains unidentified. These data originate in a study of regulatory T cells in long-lasting Graves disease. General observations from the study: Gene preferences differed: TRBV28, TRBJ1-2, TRBJ2-5 in persistent cases. With some 2,700 shared public clonotypes, persistent patients exceeded new patients, who shared about a thousand.

Time point of the sample: persistent/refractory GD, antithyroid drugs over 5 years with positive TRAb. The TCR library was made from RNA extracted from PBMCs. CDR1 and CDR2 (germline): MNHNS, SASEGT. The CDR3 length is 15 residues. The V end lost 5 bases, the J end lost 4 bases, and 15 bases lay between the germline ends. Building the TCR beta libraries relied on iRepertoire HTBI primers, and CDR3 regions underwent Arm-PCR. TCRdb re-derived calls from the multiplex PCR reads in MiXCR, one entry per CDR3 protein. The repertoire includes some 370,000 distinct CDR3 sequences, around 21% of them detected once, and 20% to 25% sits in the top ten.

Source: peripheral blood mononuclear cells (PBMCs), taken when the disease was refractory, from a patient treated with antithyroid drugs. This clonotype was obtained from a female donor with Graves disease. The chain employs TRBV6-1 and TRBJ1-3, with D tentatively TRBD1 (5 bases). The CDR3 sequence: CASSTLGRRGNTIYF. The CDR3 DNA reads TGTGCCAGCAGTACCCTGGGACGGAGAGGAAACACCATATATTTT.